This T cell receptor (beta chain) was found in a study of cytotoxic CD8 clonotypes in ibrutinib-treated CLL. General observations from the study: Public clonotypes showed up rarely, and on treatment they shrank or held steady. Upon ibrutinib response clonality rose, and upon progression it fell back toward baseline.

The CDR3 is made up of 14 amino acids. Trimming stripped 5 bases from V and 0 bases from J, with 8 bases between. Germline values: CDR1 MNHNS, CDR2 SASEGT. Generated by immunoSEQ multiplex PCR, the TCRdb table keeps only in-frame clones and is missing some. This repertoire shows approximately 47,000 clones, 50% to 80% found once; its top ten account for roughly 21%. With respect to this clone: No antigen is known for it.

J is TRBJ1-5 and V is TRBV6-1; D possibly corresponds to TRBD1 (5 bases). The sample was PBMCs, taken after 24 months of ibrutinib treatment. This clonotype was sampled from a human donor with chronic lymphocytic leukemia. DNA of the CDR3: TGTGCCAGCAGTCCCGGGGGTAGCAATCAGCCCCAGCATTTT. It encodes CASSPGGSNQPQHF.